This T cell receptor beta chain is from a study of metastatic and nonmetastatic thyroid tumors. The CDR3 contains 12 residues. Germline CDR1 SQVTM, CDR2 ANQGSEA. Trimming at V came to 6 bases and at J to 7 bases, leaving 6 bases not matched to a gene. Authors' processing steps: Clinicopathological groups supplied CDR3 differences that were used to build a distant-metastasis classifier for papillary thyroid cancer. TCRdb reprocessed the PCR reads via MiXCR. The V and J calls were determined by TCRdb, not by the authors. The table lists around 30,000 clones, 10% to 15% of them singletons, with 4.9% in the top ten. There were no patients who had received any treatment before thyroid surgery.

The TCR comes from a female donor with papillary thyroid cancer or a benign thyroid nodule (not recorded which). Some clones in this sample may be carry-over from other donors' samples. J is TRBJ2-1 and V is TRBV29-1, with TRBD1 matching 7 bases. Sequencing used blood. CDR3 in DNA: TGCAGCGTCAGACAGGGTGGGAATGAGCAGTTCTTC. This translates into CSVRQGGNEQFF.